This T cell receptor beta chain stems from a study of human T cells and chemical hapten exposure. Study at large: Minor pooled library volume differences mainly drove per-sample TCR yield variation.

Time point of the sample: patch test 1, 2 weeks after DPC sensitization. Stated treatment: therapeutic diphenylcyclopropenone sensitization with weekly scalp DPC. A single record per CDR3 protein comes from TCRdb applying MiXCR to the RACE reads. In the table there are around 380,000 distinct CDR3 sequences, around 4.8% of which are singletons. Study-wide points: Sensitizing with DPC caused no change in TCRs above 1 in 1000 frequency.

V shed 2 bases and J shed 1 base, with 9 bases lying between them. Germline values: CDR1 SNHLY, CDR2 FYNNEI. The CDR3 is 15 residues long. At least ten counts were recorded for this clonotype. Its target is unknown. The TCR sequence derives from a woman between 45 and 60 years old with alopecia areata. Some clones in this sample may be carry-over from other donors' samples. This sample comprised whole blood, obtained in connection with sensitization to the hapten diphenylcyclopropenone (DPC). This chain uses TRBV2 with TRBJ2-1; D perhaps matches TRBD2 (6 bases). CDR3 protein: CASSEIAASYNEQFF. DNA for the CDR3: TGTGCCAGCAGTGAAATAGCGGCTTCCTACAATGAGCAGTTCTTC.